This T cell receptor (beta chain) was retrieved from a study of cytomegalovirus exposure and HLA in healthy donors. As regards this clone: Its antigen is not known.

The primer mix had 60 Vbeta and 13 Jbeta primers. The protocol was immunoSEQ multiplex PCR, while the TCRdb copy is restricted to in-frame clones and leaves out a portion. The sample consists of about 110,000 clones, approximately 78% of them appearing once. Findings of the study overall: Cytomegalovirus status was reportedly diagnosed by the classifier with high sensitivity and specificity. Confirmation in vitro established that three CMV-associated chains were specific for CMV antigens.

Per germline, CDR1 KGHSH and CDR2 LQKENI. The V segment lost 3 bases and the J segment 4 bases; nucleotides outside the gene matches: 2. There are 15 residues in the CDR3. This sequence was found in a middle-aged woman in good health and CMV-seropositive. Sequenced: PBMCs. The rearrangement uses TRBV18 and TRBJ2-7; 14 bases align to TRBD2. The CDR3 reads CASSPTSGGAYEQYF. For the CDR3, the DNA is TGTGCCAGCTCACCGACTAGCGGGGGGGCGTACGAGCAGTACTTC.